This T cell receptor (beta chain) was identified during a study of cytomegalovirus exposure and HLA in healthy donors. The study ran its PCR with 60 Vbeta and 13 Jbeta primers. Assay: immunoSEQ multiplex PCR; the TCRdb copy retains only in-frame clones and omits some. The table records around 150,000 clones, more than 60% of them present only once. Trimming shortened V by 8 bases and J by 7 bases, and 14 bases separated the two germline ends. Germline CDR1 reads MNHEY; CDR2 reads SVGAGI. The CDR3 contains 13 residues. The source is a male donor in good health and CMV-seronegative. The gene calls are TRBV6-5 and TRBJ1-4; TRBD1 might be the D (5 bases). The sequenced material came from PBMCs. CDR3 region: CASVPGGIEKLFF. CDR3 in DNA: TGTGCCAGCGTACCGGGGGGGATTGAAAAACTGTTTTTT.